The 2 T cell receptor beta chains reported below all come from one sample, sequenced in a study of OX40 agonist ivuxolimab in advanced cancers. The data were produced by immunoSEQ multiplex PCR, yet TCRdb's version contains in-frame clones alone and is incomplete. The profile shows about 40,000 clones, approximately 81% of them singletons. Sequenced material: CD4+ or CD8+ T cells sorted from blood, taken in a trial of the OX40 agonist ivuxolimab. The receptors were sampled from an adult with an advanced solid tumor such as melanoma, head and neck, liver or kidney cancer.

This CDR3 reads CASSWGTGGYEQYF. The CDR3 nucleotides read TGTGCCAGCAGCTGGGGGACAGGGGGATACGAGCAGTACTTC. This chain joins TRBV6-5 and TRBJ2-7, with 11 bases lining up with TRBD1. The CDR3 sequence is 14 residues long. The V and J ends lost 6 bases and 4 bases, in that order; junction bases with no gene match: 5. CDR1 is MNHEY and CDR2 is SVGAGI in the germline V gene.

This chain uses TRBV6-5 with TRBJ2-2, with D uncertain. The length of the CDR3 is 12 residues. Germline lookup yields CDR1 MNHEY and CDR2 SVGAGI. Trimming left V 8 bases short and J 4 bases short, with 8 bases between. CDR3 sequence: CASSESTGELFF. The CDR3 DNA is TGTGCCAGCTCCGAATCCACCGGGGAGCTGTTTTTT.